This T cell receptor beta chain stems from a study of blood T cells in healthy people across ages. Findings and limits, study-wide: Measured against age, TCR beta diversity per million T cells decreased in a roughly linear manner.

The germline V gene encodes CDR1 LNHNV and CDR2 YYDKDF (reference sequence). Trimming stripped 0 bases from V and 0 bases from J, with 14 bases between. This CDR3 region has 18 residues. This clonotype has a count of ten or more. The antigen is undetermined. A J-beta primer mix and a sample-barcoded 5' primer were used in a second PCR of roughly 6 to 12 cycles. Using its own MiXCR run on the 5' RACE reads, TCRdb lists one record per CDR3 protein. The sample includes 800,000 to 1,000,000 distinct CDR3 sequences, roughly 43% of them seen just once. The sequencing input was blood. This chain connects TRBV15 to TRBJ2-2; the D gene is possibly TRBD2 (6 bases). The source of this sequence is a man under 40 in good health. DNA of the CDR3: TGTGCCACCAGCAGAGATCACGGGACTCCCGCGAACACCGGGGAGCTGTTTTTT. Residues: CATSRDHGTPANTGELFF.